This TCR beta chain was sequenced in a study of blood T cell repertoires in COVID-19. The table came from immunoSEQ multiplex PCR; TCRdb's copy has only in-frame clones and leaves some out. The sample consists of fewer than 15,000 clones, 70% to 90% of them appearing once. The sequenced material came from peripheral blood. This TCR derives from a human donor in a cohort sampled during active COVID-19.

The CDR3 protein is CASSQDRAGLGKNIQYF. The CDR3 nucleotides read TGCGCCAGCAGCCAAGATCGAGCGGGATTGGGCAAAAACATTCAGTACTTC. The chain recombines TRBV4-3 with TRBJ2-4; TRBD2 aligns across 7 bases. CDR3 size: 17 residues. The germline V gene has CDR1 LGHNA and CDR2 YSLEER. With 0 bases clipped from V and 3 bases from J, the junction kept 8 bases outside the gene matches.